The rows below give T cell receptor beta chains drawn from one sample of a study of low-dose radiotherapy and immunotherapy resistance in tumors. TCRdb reprocessed the reads with MiXCR, giving one entry per CDR3 protein. The table shows tens of thousands of distinct CDR3 sequences, with 20% occurring only once. The sequences come from PBMCs, collected after low-dose radiotherapy plus immunotherapy. Every receptor here comes from a female donor with ovarian cancer. Both conserved end residues are part of each CDR3. D genes are given only for firm matches. For some rows the clone size is stated as once, few or many, or as a class when expanded; others skip it.

v_call: TRBV13; d_call: .; clone_size: many; cdr3_length: 14; j_call: TRBJ2-2; cdr3_nt: TGTGCCAGCAGCTTAAAGCAGAACACCGGGGAGCTGTTTTTT; cdr3_aa: CASSLKQNTGELFF
v_call: TRBV7-9; d_call: .; clone_size: many; cdr3_length: 16; j_call: TRBJ1-5; cdr3_nt: TGTGCCAGCAGCTTAGTTTGGGGGCAGGGCAATCAGCCCCAGCATTTT; cdr3_aa: CASSLVWGQGNQPQHF
v_call: TRBV28; d_call: .; clone_size: many; cdr3_length: 14; j_call: TRBJ2-7; cdr3_nt: TGTGCCAGCAGTGAACCAGGGGGGTCCTACGAGCAGTACTTC; cdr3_aa: CASSEPGGSYEQYF
v_call: TRBV7-9; d_call: .; clone_size: many; cdr3_length: 14; j_call: TRBJ1-6; cdr3_nt: TGTGCCAGCAGCGCCGGACAGAAGAATTCACCCCTCCACTTT; cdr3_aa: CASSAGQKNSPLHF
v_call: TRBV28; d_call: .; clone_size: many; cdr3_length: 12; j_call: TRBJ2-3; cdr3_nt: TGTGCCAGCAGTTTACGTACGGAGACGCAGTATTTT; cdr3_aa: CASSLRTETQYF
v_call: TRBV15; d_call: .; clone_size: many; cdr3_length: 15; j_call: TRBJ2-1; cdr3_nt: TGTGCCACCAGCAGAGAGGCGGGTTCCGCCAATGAGCAGTTCTTC; cdr3_aa: CATSREAGSANEQFF
v_call: TRBV6-2/TRBV6-3; d_call: TRBD2; clone_size: many; cdr3_length: 14; j_call: TRBJ2-7; cdr3_nt: TGTGCCAGCGCTCCAGCGGGGGGGTACCCTGAGCAGTACTTC; cdr3_aa: CASAPAGGYPEQYF
v_call: TRBV12-3/TRBV12-4; d_call: TRBD1; clone_size: many; cdr3_length: 16; j_call: TRBJ1-1; cdr3_nt: TGTGCCAGCAGTTCCAGGGGGTCGACCCAGCGGACTGAAGCTTTCTTT; cdr3_aa: CASSSRGSTQRTEAFF
v_call: TRBV21-1; d_call: .; clone_size: many; cdr3_length: 16; j_call: TRBJ2-7; cdr3_nt: TGTGCCAGCAGCAAAGACGGGCTCGACCCAGGGTACGAGCAGTACTTC; cdr3_aa: CASSKDGLDPGYEQYF
v_call: TRBV5-1; d_call: .; clone_size: many; cdr3_length: 14; j_call: TRBJ2-2; cdr3_nt: TGCGCCAGTTCGGGACATGGAAGCACCGGGGAGCTGTTTTTT; cdr3_aa: CASSGHGSTGELFF
v_call: TRBV2; d_call: .; clone_size: .; cdr3_length: 15; j_call: TRBJ2-1; cdr3_nt: TGTGCCATGGGTGGTCCCCCTAGCTCCTACAATGAGCAGTTCTTC; cdr3_aa: CAMGGPPSSYNEQFF
v_call: TRBV28; d_call: TRBD1; clone_size: medium-sized; cdr3_length: 14; j_call: TRBJ2-7; cdr3_nt: TGTGCCAGCACCCTGACAGGGGGCACCTACGAGCAGTACTTC; cdr3_aa: CASTLTGGTYEQYF
v_call: TRBV7-9; d_call: .; clone_size: .; cdr3_length: 14; j_call: TRBJ2-1; cdr3_nt: TGTGCCAGCAGCTTAGCGCTATTAGCCTATGAGCAGTTCTTC; cdr3_aa: CASSLALLAYEQFF
v_call: TRBV25-1; d_call: .; clone_size: many; cdr3_length: 14; j_call: TRBJ2-7; cdr3_nt: TGTGCCAGCAGTCGACCGTTCGACTCCTACGAGCAGTACTTC; cdr3_aa: CASSRPFDSYEQYF
v_call: TRBV24-1; d_call: .; clone_size: many; cdr3_length: 13; j_call: TRBJ2-7; cdr3_nt: TGTGCCACCAGGCGGAGACTATTCGACGAGCAGTACTTC; cdr3_aa: CATRRRLFDEQYF
v_call: TRBV19; d_call: .; clone_size: .; cdr3_length: 16; j_call: TRBJ2-7; cdr3_nt: TGTGCCAGTAGTATCCGGACCCCCCAGGGTGGGTACGAGCAGTACTTC; cdr3_aa: CASSIRTPQGGYEQYF
v_call: TRBV5-5; d_call: .; clone_size: medium-sized; cdr3_length: 14; j_call: TRBJ2-3; cdr3_nt: TGTGCCAGCAGCTTGAGTCTAGGCACAGATACGCAGTATTTT; cdr3_aa: CASSLSLGTDTQYF
v_call: TRBV29-1; d_call: .; clone_size: many; cdr3_length: 13; j_call: TRBJ1-1; cdr3_nt: TGCAGCGTTGAACGGAAATTAAACACTGAAGCTTTCTTT; cdr3_aa: CSVERKLNTEAFF
v_call: TRBV12-3/TRBV12-4; d_call: TRBD1; clone_size: many; cdr3_length: 16; j_call: TRBJ1-1; cdr3_nt: TGTGCCAGCAGTTCGTCCTACCGGGACAGGAACACTGAAGCTTTCTTT; cdr3_aa: CASSSSYRDRNTEAFF
v_call: TRBV7-2; d_call: TRBD2; clone_size: .; cdr3_length: 16; j_call: TRBJ2-1; cdr3_nt: TGTGCCAGCAGCTTATCACTAGCGGGAGTAAGCAATGAGCAGTTCTTC; cdr3_aa: CASSLSLAGVSNEQFF
v_call: TRBV6-2/TRBV6-3; d_call: .; clone_size: many; cdr3_length: 12; j_call: TRBJ1-2; cdr3_nt: TGTGCCAGCGGACGCCTCCCCTATGGCTACACCTTC; cdr3_aa: CASGRLPYGYTF
v_call: TRBV30; d_call: TRBD2; clone_size: many; cdr3_length: 13; j_call: TRBJ2-1; cdr3_nt: TGTGCCTGGGGACTAGCCCATTACAATGAGCAGTTCTTC; cdr3_aa: CAWGLAHYNEQFF
v_call: TRBV10-3; d_call: TRBD1; clone_size: few; cdr3_length: 14; j_call: TRBJ2-7; cdr3_nt: TGTGCCATCAGTGGGACAGGGGTGGGCTACGAGCAGTACTTC; cdr3_aa: CAISGTGVGYEQYF
v_call: TRBV28; d_call: TRBD2; clone_size: .; cdr3_length: 14; j_call: TRBJ2-5; cdr3_nt: TGTGCCAGCAGTTTGAGACTAGCTCCAGAGACCCAGTACTTC; cdr3_aa: CASSLRLAPETQYF
v_call: TRBV14; d_call: .; clone_size: many; cdr3_length: 16; j_call: TRBJ2-1; cdr3_nt: TGTGCCAGCAGCGGAAGAGGGAGCGGTCGTGCCAATGAGCAGTTCTTC; cdr3_aa: CASSGRGSGRANEQFF
v_call: TRBV10-3; d_call: TRBD2; clone_size: many; cdr3_length: 16; j_call: TRBJ2-2; cdr3_nt: TGTGCCATCAGCGCCTCCGGCGCGGGGGTCACCGGGGAGCTGTTTTTT; cdr3_aa: CAISASGAGVTGELFF
v_call: TRBV28; d_call: TRBD2; clone_size: many; cdr3_length: 19; j_call: TRBJ2-5; cdr3_nt: TGTGCCAGCAGTCCCCGAGCGGGAGTCTCCTCTGGGGCTGGGGAGACCCAGTACTTC; cdr3_aa: CASSPRAGVSSGAGETQYF
v_call: TRBV20-1; d_call: TRBD2; clone_size: many; cdr3_length: 17; j_call: TRBJ2-1; cdr3_nt: TGCAGTGCTAATCAGGGACCCTCTACGGGGGGATACAATGAGCAGTTCTTC; cdr3_aa: CSANQGPSTGGYNEQFF
v_call: TRBV27; d_call: TRBD2; clone_size: many; cdr3_length: 18; j_call: TRBJ2-2; cdr3_nt: TGTGCCAGCTGGAGAGGCGGGAGGGCCGCGTCGAACACCGGGGAGCTGTTTTTT; cdr3_aa: CASWRGGRAASNTGELFF
v_call: TRBV27; d_call: .; clone_size: many; cdr3_length: 13; j_call: TRBJ2-1; cdr3_nt: TGTGCCAGCAGTGCCCTTAGGGGCAATGAGCAGTTCTTC; cdr3_aa: CASSALRGNEQFF
v_call: TRBV7-3; d_call: TRBD2; clone_size: .; cdr3_length: 16; j_call: TRBJ2-3; cdr3_nt: TGTGCCAGCAGCTTAGAACTAGCGGGAAGCACAGATACGCAGTATTTT; cdr3_aa: CASSLELAGSTDTQYF
v_call: TRBV30; d_call: .; clone_size: many; cdr3_length: 12; j_call: TRBJ2-7; cdr3_nt: TGTGCCTGGAGTGTACCAGCGGACGAGCAGTACTTC; cdr3_aa: CAWSVPADEQYF
v_call: TRBV2; d_call: TRBD1; clone_size: many; cdr3_length: 14; j_call: TRBJ1-2; cdr3_nt: TGTGCCAGCAGTGTGTCGGACAGGGGCTATGGCTACACCTTC; cdr3_aa: CASSVSDRGYGYTF
v_call: TRBV5-1; d_call: .; clone_size: many; cdr3_length: 16; j_call: TRBJ2-7; cdr3_nt: TGCGCCAGCAGCTTGGGTGGGGTGGGGGACTCCTACGAGCAGTACTTC; cdr3_aa: CASSLGGVGDSYEQYF
v_call: TRBV6-2/TRBV6-3; d_call: TRBD2; clone_size: many; cdr3_length: 14; j_call: TRBJ2-1; cdr3_nt: TGTGCCAGCAGTGGGACTAGGCGGATCAATGAGCAGTTCTTC; cdr3_aa: CASSGTRRINEQFF
v_call: TRBV5-1; d_call: TRBD2; clone_size: many; cdr3_length: 14; j_call: TRBJ2-1; cdr3_nt: TGCGCCAGCAGCTTGGCCGGGGGGGGCAATGAGCAGTTCTTC; cdr3_aa: CASSLAGGGNEQFF
v_call: TRBV5-1; d_call: .; clone_size: few; cdr3_length: 15; j_call: TRBJ1-1; cdr3_nt: TGCGCCAGCAGCTTGGGACAGACGATGAACACTGAAGCTTTCTTT; cdr3_aa: CASSLGQTMNTEAFF
v_call: TRBV29-1; d_call: TRBD2; clone_size: .; cdr3_length: 16; j_call: TRBJ2-1; cdr3_nt: TGCAGCGTTGGTAGCGGGCGCCTGAGCTCCTACAATGAGCAGTTCTTC; cdr3_aa: CSVGSGRLSSYNEQFF
v_call: TRBV2; d_call: .; clone_size: many; cdr3_length: 14; j_call: TRBJ2-1; cdr3_nt: TGTGCCAGCAGTGAAGTCAGCTCCTACAATGAGCAGTTCTTC; cdr3_aa: CASSEVSSYNEQFF
v_call: TRBV27; d_call: TRBD1; clone_size: many; cdr3_length: 13; j_call: TRBJ2-1; cdr3_nt: TGTGCCAGCAGTTCCGCCACAGGGGGATTACAGTTCTTC; cdr3_aa: CASSSATGGLQFF
v_call: TRBV3-1; d_call: .; clone_size: .; cdr3_length: 14; j_call: TRBJ2-7; cdr3_nt: TGTGCCAGCAGCCGCGGGACAGTACCGTACGAGCAGTACTTC; cdr3_aa: CASSRGTVPYEQYF
v_call: TRBV7-2; d_call: .; clone_size: many; cdr3_length: 16; j_call: TRBJ2-2; cdr3_nt: TGTGCCAGCAGCTACGTGCGGGGCCCGGGGACCGGGGAGCTGTTTTTT; cdr3_aa: CASSYVRGPGTGELFF
v_call: TRBV10-3; d_call: .; clone_size: many; cdr3_length: 14; j_call: TRBJ2-5; cdr3_nt: TGTGCCATCAGTGAGCATGGAGGGGTAGAGACCCAGTACTTC; cdr3_aa: CAISEHGGVETQYF
v_call: TRBV7-3; d_call: TRBD1; clone_size: few; cdr3_length: 14; j_call: TRBJ2-1; cdr3_nt: TGTGCCAGCAGCCGGACAGGGACTTACAATGAGCAGTTCTTC; cdr3_aa: CASSRTGTYNEQFF
v_call: TRBV9; d_call: .; clone_size: many; cdr3_length: 12; j_call: TRBJ1-2; cdr3_nt: TGTGCCAGCAGCGACCCGACGGGGGGCTACACCTTC; cdr3_aa: CASSDPTGGYTF
v_call: TRBV11-2; d_call: TRBD2; clone_size: many; cdr3_length: 15; j_call: TRBJ2-3; cdr3_nt: TGTGCCAGCAGACAACCGGGACTAGCGACAGATACGCAGTATTTT; cdr3_aa: CASRQPGLATDTQYF
v_call: TRBV2; d_call: .; clone_size: many; cdr3_length: 11; j_call: TRBJ2-7; cdr3_nt: TGTGCCACCACAAGGGGCCACGAGCAGTACTTC; cdr3_aa: CATTRGHEQYF
v_call: TRBV29-1; d_call: .; clone_size: many; cdr3_length: 11; j_call: TRBJ1-1; cdr3_nt: TGCAGCGTGGCCAGGGGATCTGAAGCTTTCTTT; cdr3_aa: CSVARGSEAFF
v_call: TRBV28; d_call: .; clone_size: .; cdr3_length: 13; j_call: TRBJ2-7; cdr3_nt: TGTGCCAGCAACCAGGGTGCCCCCTACGAGCAGTACTTC; cdr3_aa: CASNQGAPYEQYF
v_call: TRBV6-1; d_call: .; clone_size: many; cdr3_length: 18; j_call: TRBJ1-5; cdr3_nt: TGTGCCAGCAGTGACTCGGGACACATAAATTATAGCAATCAGCCCCAGCATTTT; cdr3_aa: CASSDSGHINYSNQPQHF